These T cell receptor beta chains were read from a single sample in a study of blood T cell repertoires in COVID-19. Clones were read by immunoSEQ multiplex PCR, and TCRdb kept only the in-frame ones, dropping some. The sample lists some 70,000 clones, around 80% occurring once. Sequenced sample: peripheral blood. Every receptor here comes from a woman between 45 and 65 years old with acute or convalescent COVID-19. CDR3s include the opening cysteine and the closing phenylalanine or tryptophan. A D gene is named only where the DNA matches it firmly. For some rows the clone size is stated as once, few or many, or as a class when expanded; others skip it.

size	J	D	V	DNA	CDR3
.	TRBJ2-2	TRBD2	TRBV5-6	TGTGCCAGCAGCTTTAGCGGGACGAACACCGGGGAGCTGTTTTTT	CASSFSGTNTGELFF
few	TRBJ1-2	.	TRBV1	TGCACCAGCAGCCAAAGGGGTTCATCCCCCATTTGGCATGGCTACACCTTC	CTSSQRGSSPIWHGYTF
.	TRBJ1-1	TRBD1	TRBV29-1	TGCAGCGTTTTACGGACAGGGAACACTGAAGCTTTCTTT	CSVLRTGNTEAFF
.	TRBJ1-2	.	TRBV2	TGTGCCAGCAGTAGGGGTGGGGTAGGCTATGGCTACACCTTC	CASSRGGVGYGYTF
.	TRBJ2-1	TRBD2	TRBV19	TGTGCCAGTAGTCCGGGACTAGCTTATGAGCAGTTCTTC	CASSPGLAYEQFF
.	TRBJ2-7	TRBD2	TRBV5-4	TGTGCCAGCAGCTTAGCGGGAGGGTTCTCCTACGAGCAGTACTTC	CASSLAGGFSYEQYF
.	TRBJ2-1	TRBD2	TRBV30	TGTGCCTGGAGTTCGGGCGGGAGCTCCTACAATGAGCAGTTCTTC	CAWSSGGSSYNEQFF
.	TRBJ2-5	TRBD2	TRBV19	TGTGCCAGTAGATCCGGGACTAGCCCAATAGAGACCCAGTACTTC	CASRSGTSPIETQYF
.	TRBJ1-1	TRBD1	TRBV12-3/TRBV12-4	TGTGCCAGCAATCAACAGGGGCATGAAGCTTTCTTT	CASNQQGHEAFF
.	TRBJ1-1	.	TRBV5-1	TGCGCCAGCAGCAGTTCAGGGGAACCCACTGAAGCTTTCTTT	CASSSSGEPTEAFF
.	TRBJ2-1	TRBD2	TRBV3-1/TRBV3-2	TGTGCCAGCAGCCAAGGGACTAGCGGGGGCCGAGGGGAGCAGTTCTTC	CASSQGTSGGRGEQFF
.	TRBJ1-5	.	TRBV30	TGTGCCTGGAGTCAGGGGCTCTACAATCAGCCCCAGCATTTT	CAWSQGLYNQPQHF
once	TRBJ2-7	.	TRBV13	TGTGCCAGCAGCACAACCGGGATTTACGAGCAGTACTTC	CASSTTGIYEQYF
.	TRBJ2-1	TRBD2	TRBV2	TGTGCCAGCCAACCGGGGACTAGCTCCTACAATGAGCAGTTCTTC	CASQPGTSSYNEQFF
.	TRBJ2-3	.	TRBV9	TGTGCCAGCAGCGTACTCGCTGGGGGGGGGCAAGATACGCAGTATTTT	CASSVLAGGGQDTQYF
.	TRBJ1-1	.	TRBV2	TGTGCCAGCAGAATTAGGAGCTTGAACACTGAAGCTTTCTTT	CASRIRSLNTEAFF
.	TRBJ2-1	.	TRBV7-2	TGTGCCAGCAGCTTAGGGCCCCCGTCGGGCTACAATGAGCAGTTCTTC	CASSLGPPSGYNEQFF
.	TRBJ1-1	.	TRBV5-4	TGTGCCAGCAGCCAGACTGGGAACACTGAAGCTTTCTTT	CASSQTGNTEAFF
.	TRBJ2-3	TRBD2	TRBV5-5	TGTGCCAGCAGCTTTTTCGGGGGGAGCACAGATACGCAGTATTTT	CASSFFGGSTDTQYF
.	TRBJ1-5	TRBD1	TRBV29-1	TGCAGCGTTGATCAGGGGGCGAATCAGCCCCAGCATTTT	CSVDQGANQPQHF
.	TRBJ2-1	TRBD2	TRBV15	TGTGCCACCAGCAGAGCGGGGACTAGCGGCAACAATGAGCAGTTCTTC	CATSRAGTSGNNEQFF
.	TRBJ2-1	.	TRBV5-1	TGCGCCAGCAGCCGCAGCGTCACCTTCGCGGGCGATGAGCAGTTCTTC	CASSRSVTFAGDEQFF
once	TRBJ2-1	TRBD1	TRBV7-9	TGTGCCAGCAGCAGAACAGGGGGCGGTGGTAGTAATGAGCAGTTCTTC	CASSRTGGGGSNEQFF
many	TRBJ1-2	TRBD1	TRBV19	TGTGCCAGTTTAAGCCCTCAGACAGGGGGCTCAGAGGGCTACACCTTC	CASLSPQTGGSEGYTF
.	TRBJ1-3	.	TRBV19	TGTGCCAGCGCGGAGAAGCCTGGAAACACCATATATTTT	CASAEKPGNTIYF
.	TRBJ1-2	TRBD1	TRBV6-2/TRBV6-3	TGTGCCAGCAGCGGGACAGGGGACTATGGCTACACCTTC	CASSGTGDYGYTF
few	TRBJ2-2	TRBD1	TRBV29-1	TGCAGCGTTGACATGCAGGGGGACACCGGGGAGCTGTTTTTT	CSVDMQGDTGELFF
.	TRBJ2-3	.	TRBV15	TGTGCCACCAGCAGAGATGGACACTACACAGATACGCAGTATTTT	CATSRDGHYTDTQYF
.	TRBJ1-6	TRBD1	TRBV15	TGTGCCACCAGCAGGAAGACAGGGGGGAACTCACCCCTCCACTTT	CATSRKTGGNSPLHF
.	TRBJ2-7	.	TRBV19	TGTGCCAGTAGCACCAGTATAACCTACGAGCAGTACTTC	CASSTSITYEQYF
.	TRBJ2-7	TRBD1	TRBV4-3	TGCGCCAGCAGCCAAGGGGACAGAGCCTACGAGCAGTACTTC	CASSQGDRAYEQYF
many	TRBJ2-3	TRBD1	TRBV5-1	TGCGCCAGCAGCTTGGACAGGGGAGCCACAGATACGCAGTATTTT	CASSLDRGATDTQYF
many	TRBJ2-1	.	TRBV2	TGTGCCAGCGCGGCCGACGGTGAGCAGTTCTTC	CASAADGEQFF
.	TRBJ1-1	.	TRBV6-4	TGTGCCAGCAGTGACTCGGGTGGGGGGACTGAAGCTTTCTTT	CASSDSGGGTEAFF
.	TRBJ2-2	TRBD1	TRBV7-3	TGTGCCAGCAGCTTAATGGGACAGGGGTATGCCGGGGAGCTGTTTTTT	CASSLMGQGYAGELFF
.	TRBJ1-2	TRBD1	TRBV2	TGTGCCAGCAGTGAAGAGACAGGGTACTATGGCTACACCTTC	CASSEETGYYGYTF
.	TRBJ2-2	TRBD1	TRBV27	TGTGCCAGCAGTTCTGCCGGGACAGGGGACCCCGGGGAGCTGTTTTTT	CASSSAGTGDPGELFF
few	TRBJ1-2	TRBD1	TRBV19	TGTGCCAGTAGGAGACAGGGGGTTGAAGGCTACACCTTC	CASRRQGVEGYTF
.	TRBJ2-1	.	TRBV7-6	TGTGCCAGCAGCTTAGCGGTGGACGGGGGATACAATGAGCAGTTCTTC	CASSLAVDGGYNEQFF
.	TRBJ2-7	TRBD1	TRBV2	TGTGCCAGCAGGGAGACCGGGACAGTCTGGGAGAGGAACGAGCAGTACTTC	CASRETGTVWERNEQYF
once	TRBJ1-2	.	TRBV20-1	TGCAGTGCTAGTGCAAACTATGGCTACACCTTC	CSASANYGYTF
.	TRBJ2-2	.	TRBV18	TGTGCCAGCTCACCACCTGGTGGGGCAGGGACCGGGGAGCTGTTTTTT	CASSPPGGAGTGELFF
once	TRBJ2-3	TRBD2	TRBV5-1	TGCGCCAGCCAACTAGCGGGGGTTTCCCCCACAGATACGCAGTATTTT	CASQLAGVSPTDTQYF
few	TRBJ2-1	TRBD2	TRBV2	TGTGCCAGCAGTGAAGAGGCGACTAGCGGTTACAATGAGCAGTTCTTC	CASSEEATSGYNEQFF
.	TRBJ1-2	.	TRBV3-1/TRBV3-2	TGTGCCAGCAGCCAAGATAGCGATACAGCTAACTATGGCTACACCTTC	CASSQDSDTANYGYTF
.	TRBJ1-5	.	TRBV12-3/TRBV12-4	TGTGCCAGCAGCCCGGGGTACGATCAGCCCCAGCATTTT	CASSPGYDQPQHF
once	TRBJ1-1	.	TRBV5-1	TGCGCCAGCAGCTTGGAGGACACAGGCACTGAAGCTTTCTTT	CASSLEDTGTEAFF
once	TRBJ1-2	TRBD1	TRBV27	TGTGCCAGCACCCTAAGACAGGGTTTAAACTATGGCTACACCTTC	CASTLRQGLNYGYTF
.	TRBJ1-2	.	TRBV5-1	TGCGCCAGCAGCGACGGACGGACTGATGGCTACACCTTC	CASSDGRTDGYTF
.	TRBJ2-1	.	TRBV6-5	TGTGCCAGCACCTGGACAGAATTCAATGAGCAGTTCTTC	CASTWTEFNEQFF
.	TRBJ2-3	.	TRBV18	TGTGCCAGCTCACCGACGGGTACGCAGTATTTT	CASSPTGTQYF
.	TRBJ1-5	.	TRBV6-5	TGTGCCAGCAGTTCCTCCGCGCTTCAGCCCCAGCATTTT	CASSSSALQPQHF
.	TRBJ2-1	TRBD2	TRBV2	TGTGCCAGCAGAGGACGACTAGCGGGGGAGCAGTTCTTC	CASRGRLAGEQFF
.	TRBJ2-2	TRBD1	TRBV4-1	TGCGCCAGCAGCCAAGGCCCCGGGACAGGGCGATTAACCGGGGAGCTGTTTTTT	CASSQGPGTGRLTGELFF
once	TRBJ2-1	.	TRBV27	TGTGCCAGCAGCGCCCTCCCTAGCGTGGCGGCCAATGAGCAGTTCTTC	CASSALPSVAANEQFF
.	TRBJ2-1	TRBD2	TRBV3-1/TRBV3-2	TGTGCCAGCAGCCAGCTAGGACTAGGTTATAGTGAGCAGTTCTTC	CASSQLGLGYSEQFF
.	TRBJ1-2	.	TRBV19	TGTGCCAGTTCCGCACCCTGGGACTTTAACTATGGCTACACCTTC	CASSAPWDFNYGYTF
once	TRBJ2-3	TRBD2	TRBV19	TGTGCCAGTCCTCCTAAGCGGGAGGGGACAGATACGCAGTATTTT	CASPPKREGTDTQYF
.	TRBJ2-4	TRBD1	TRBV11-2	TGTGCCAGCAGCGCTGGGGACAGGACAGGGAACATTCAGTACTTC	CASSAGDRTGNIQYF